This TCR beta chain was sequenced during a study of blood T cell repertoires in COVID-19. Overall study context: Material from acute and convalescent COVID-19 was sourced from the United States, Italy and Spain. Sample material is recorded as cDNA or gDNA derived from T cells, B-cell-depleted T cells, or PBMCs.

This CDR3 has 16 residues. With V trimmed by 2 bases and J by 5 bases, 6 bases remained unmatched. CDR1 and CDR2 (germline): KGHSH, LQKENI. Only in-frame clones appear in the TCRdb table, and some are missing; sequencing was by immunoSEQ multiplex PCR. Among 150,000 to 200,000 clones listed, 65% to 85% were seen once. The sequence was collected from a man aged 65-85 years with active or convalescent COVID-19. Sequenced input: peripheral blood. The chain employs TRBV18 and TRBJ2-7; 13 positions match TRBD2. The DNA for the CDR3 is TGTGCCAGCTCACCAACCGGGACTAGCGGGACTCACGAGCAGTACTTC. This codes for CASSPTGTSGTHEQYF.